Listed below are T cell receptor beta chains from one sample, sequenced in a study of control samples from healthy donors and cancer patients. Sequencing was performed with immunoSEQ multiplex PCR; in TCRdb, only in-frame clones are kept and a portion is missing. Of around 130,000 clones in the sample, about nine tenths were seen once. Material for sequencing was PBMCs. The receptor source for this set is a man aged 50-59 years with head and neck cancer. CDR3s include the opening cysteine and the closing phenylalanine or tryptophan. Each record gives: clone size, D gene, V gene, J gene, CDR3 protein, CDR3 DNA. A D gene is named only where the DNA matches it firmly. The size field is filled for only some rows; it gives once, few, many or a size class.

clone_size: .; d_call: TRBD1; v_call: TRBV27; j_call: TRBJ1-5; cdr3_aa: CASSLVGTGSGGNQPQHF; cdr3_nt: TGTGCCAGCAGTTTAGTCGGGACAGGGTCGGGGGGCAATCAGCCCCAGCATTTT
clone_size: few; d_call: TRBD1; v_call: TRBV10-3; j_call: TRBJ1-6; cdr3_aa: CAISEFGTENSPLHF; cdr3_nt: TGTGCCATCAGTGAGTTTGGGACAGAAAATTCACCCCTCCACTTT
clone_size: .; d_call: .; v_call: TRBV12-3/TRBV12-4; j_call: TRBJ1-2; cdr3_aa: CASRTQGNYGYTF; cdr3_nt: TGTGCCAGCAGGACACAGGGAAACTATGGCTACACCTTC
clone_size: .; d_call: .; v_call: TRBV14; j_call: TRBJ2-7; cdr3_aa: CASSPALGGRIYEQYF; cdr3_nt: TGTGCCAGCAGCCCAGCTCTGGGGGGCAGGATCTACGAGCAGTACTTC
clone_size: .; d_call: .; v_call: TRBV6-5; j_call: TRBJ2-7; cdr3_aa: CASKRDRSLTYEQYF; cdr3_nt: TGTGCCAGTAAGCGGGACAGGTCTCTTACCTACGAGCAGTACTTC
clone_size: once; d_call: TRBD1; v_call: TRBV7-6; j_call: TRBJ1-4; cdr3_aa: CASSPGQGRNEKLFF; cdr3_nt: TGTGCCAGCAGCCCGGGACAGGGTCGAAATGAAAAACTGTTTTTT
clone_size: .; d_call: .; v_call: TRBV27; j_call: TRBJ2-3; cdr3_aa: CASSLYPLADTQYF; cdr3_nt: TGTGCCAGCAGCCTGTATCCCTTGGCAGATACGCAGTATTTT
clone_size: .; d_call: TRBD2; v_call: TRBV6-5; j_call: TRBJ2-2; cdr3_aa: CASMPAGITGELFF; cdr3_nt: TGTGCCAGCATGCCAGCGGGAATCACCGGGGAGCTGTTTTTT
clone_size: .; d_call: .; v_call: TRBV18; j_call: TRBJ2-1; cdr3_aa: CASSGGFNEQFF; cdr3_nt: TGTGCCAGCTCAGGCGGGTTCAATGAGCAGTTCTTC
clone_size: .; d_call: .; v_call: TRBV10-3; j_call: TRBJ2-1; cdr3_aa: CAISESGANEQFF; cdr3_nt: TGTGCCATCAGTGAGTCAGGGGCGAATGAGCAGTTCTTC
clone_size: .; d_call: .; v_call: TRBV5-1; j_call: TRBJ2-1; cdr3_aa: CASSLEGTLYNEQFF; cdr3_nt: TGCGCCAGCAGCTTGGAAGGGACCTTATACAATGAGCAGTTCTTC
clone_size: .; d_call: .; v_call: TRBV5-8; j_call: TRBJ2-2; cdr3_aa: CASLFPGTEYTGELFF; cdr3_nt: TGTGCCAGCTTATTTCCCGGGACGGAGTACACCGGGGAGCTGTTTTTT
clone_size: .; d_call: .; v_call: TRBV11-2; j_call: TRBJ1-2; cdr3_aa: CASSLEGAVSF; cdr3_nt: TGTGCCAGCAGCTTAGAAGGGGCCGTATCCTTC
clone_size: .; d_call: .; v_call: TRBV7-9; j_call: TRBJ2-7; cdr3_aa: CASSHPSPGQHYEQYF; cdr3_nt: TGTGCCAGCAGCCATCCATCCCCCGGACAACACTACGAGCAGTACTTC
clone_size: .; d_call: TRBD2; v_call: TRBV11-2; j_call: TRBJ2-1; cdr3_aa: CASSLRLAGNNYNEQFF; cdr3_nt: TGTGCCAGCAGCCTACGACTAGCGGGGAACAACTACAATGAGCAGTTCTTC
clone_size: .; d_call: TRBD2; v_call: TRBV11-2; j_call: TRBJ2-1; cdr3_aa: CASSLRGGDEQFF; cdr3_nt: TGTGCCAGCAGCTTGCGGGGGGGCGATGAGCAGTTCTTC
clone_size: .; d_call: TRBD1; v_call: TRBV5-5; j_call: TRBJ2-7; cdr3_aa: CASSRQGYEQYF; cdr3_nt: TGTGCCAGCAGCCGACAGGGTTACGAGCAGTACTTC
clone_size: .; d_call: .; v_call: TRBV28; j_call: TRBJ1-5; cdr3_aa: CASSGRLYSNQPQHF; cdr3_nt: TGTGCCAGCAGCGGACGCCTTTATAGCAATCAGCCCCAGCATTTT
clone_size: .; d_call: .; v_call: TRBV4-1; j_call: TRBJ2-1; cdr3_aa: CASSQYPNEQFF; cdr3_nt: TGCGCCAGCAGCCAATATCCCAATGAGCAGTTCTTC
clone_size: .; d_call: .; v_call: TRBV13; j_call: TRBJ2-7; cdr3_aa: CASSLGAGGSYEQYF; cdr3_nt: TGTGCCAGCAGCTTAGGGGCAGGGGGGTCCTACGAGCAGTACTTC
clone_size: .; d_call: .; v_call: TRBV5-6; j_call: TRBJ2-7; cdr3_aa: CASSRMVGYEQYF; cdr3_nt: TGTGCCAGCAGCAGAATGGTGGGATACGAGCAGTACTTC
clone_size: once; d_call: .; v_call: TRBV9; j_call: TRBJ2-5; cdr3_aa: CASSSAETQYF; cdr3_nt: TGTGCCAGCAGCTCCGCAGAGACCCAGTACTTC
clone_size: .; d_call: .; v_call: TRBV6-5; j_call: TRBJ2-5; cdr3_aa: CASNQIRETQYF; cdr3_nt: TGTGCCAGCAATCAAATACGAGAGACCCAGTACTTC
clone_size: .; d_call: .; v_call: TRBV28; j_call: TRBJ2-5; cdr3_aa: CASSLPPQETQYF; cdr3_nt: TGTGCCAGCAGTTTACCCCCCCAAGAGACCCAGTACTTC
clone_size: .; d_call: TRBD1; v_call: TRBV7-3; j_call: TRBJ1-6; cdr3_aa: CASSRGQGESPLHF; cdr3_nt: TGTGCCAGCAGCCGAGGGCAGGGGGAATCACCCCTCCACTTT
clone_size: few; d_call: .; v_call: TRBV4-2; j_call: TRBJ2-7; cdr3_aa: CASSQDRPGPRYEQYF; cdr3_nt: TGTGCCAGCAGCCAAGACCGACCGGGACCCCGCTACGAGCAGTACTTC
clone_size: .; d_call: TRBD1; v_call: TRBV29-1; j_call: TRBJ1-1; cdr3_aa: CSGQGSANTEAFF; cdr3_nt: TGCAGCGGACAGGGCTCCGCGAACACTGAAGCTTTCTTT
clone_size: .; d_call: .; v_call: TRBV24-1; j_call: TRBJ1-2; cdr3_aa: CATSDAAGGYTF; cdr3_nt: TGTGCCACCAGTGATGCAGCAGGGGGCTACACCTTC
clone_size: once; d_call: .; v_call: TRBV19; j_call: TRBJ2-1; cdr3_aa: CASSIEDTYNEQFF; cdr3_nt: TGTGCCAGTAGTATCGAAGACACCTACAATGAGCAGTTCTTC
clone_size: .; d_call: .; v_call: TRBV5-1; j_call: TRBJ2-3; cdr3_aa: CASSLQEWRDTQYF; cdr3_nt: TGCGCCAGCAGCTTACAAGAATGGAGAGATACGCAGTATTTT
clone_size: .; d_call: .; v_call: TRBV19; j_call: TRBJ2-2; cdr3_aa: CASSILEGRTGELFF; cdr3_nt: TGTGCCAGTAGTATACTGGAGGGGAGGACCGGGGAGCTGTTTTTT
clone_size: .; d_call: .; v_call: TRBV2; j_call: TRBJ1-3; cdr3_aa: CASRAGGSTIYF; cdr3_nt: TGTGCCAGCAGGGCCGGCGGTAGCACCATATATTTT
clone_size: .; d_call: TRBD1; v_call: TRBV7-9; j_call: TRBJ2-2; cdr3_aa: CASNHGTGGLFF; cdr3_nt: TGTGCCAGCAACCACGGAACAGGGGGGCTGTTTTTT
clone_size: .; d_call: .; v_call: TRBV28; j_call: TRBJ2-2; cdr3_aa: CASSPRPGTANTGELFF; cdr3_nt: TGTGCCAGCAGCCCCCGGCCGGGGACCGCGAACACCGGGGAGCTGTTTTTT
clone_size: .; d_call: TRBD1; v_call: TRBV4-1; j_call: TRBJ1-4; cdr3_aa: CASSQERTGGRLFF; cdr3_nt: TGCGCCAGCAGCCAAGAACGGACAGGCGGAAGACTGTTTTTT
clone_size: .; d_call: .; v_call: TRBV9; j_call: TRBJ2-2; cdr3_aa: CASSVVGDGELFF; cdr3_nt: TGTGCCAGCAGCGTAGTGGGAGACGGGGAGCTGTTTTTT
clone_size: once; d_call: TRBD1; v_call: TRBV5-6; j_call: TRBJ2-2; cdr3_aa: CASSFPGGGAGELFF; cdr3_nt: TGTGCCAGCAGCTTTCCAGGGGGTGGGGCCGGGGAGCTGTTTTTT
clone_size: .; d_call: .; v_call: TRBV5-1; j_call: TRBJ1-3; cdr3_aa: CASSPAPGNTIYF; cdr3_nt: TGCGCCAGCAGCCCGGCCCCTGGAAACACCATATATTTT
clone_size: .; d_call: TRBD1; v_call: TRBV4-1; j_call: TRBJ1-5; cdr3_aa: CASSTRTGPYSNQPQHF; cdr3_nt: TGCGCCAGCAGCACCCGGACAGGGCCGTATAGCAATCAGCCCCAGCATTTT
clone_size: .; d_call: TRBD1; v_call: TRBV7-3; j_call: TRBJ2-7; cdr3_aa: CASSPIQGKGEQYF; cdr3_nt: TGTGCCAGCAGCCCGATACAGGGGAAGGGCGAGCAGTACTTC
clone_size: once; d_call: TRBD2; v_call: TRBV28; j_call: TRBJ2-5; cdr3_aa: CATVGLAGIGGETQYF; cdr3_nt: TGTGCCACCGTGGGACTAGCGGGAATCGGGGGGGAGACCCAGTACTTC
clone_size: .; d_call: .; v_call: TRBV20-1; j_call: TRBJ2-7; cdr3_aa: CSARDSWGQYF; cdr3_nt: TGCAGTGCTAGAGATTCGTGGGGGCAGTACTTC
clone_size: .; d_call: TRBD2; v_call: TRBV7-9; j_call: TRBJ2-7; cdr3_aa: CASSPRLAALDEQYF; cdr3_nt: TGTGCCAGCAGCCCTAGACTAGCGGCACTGGACGAGCAGTACTTC
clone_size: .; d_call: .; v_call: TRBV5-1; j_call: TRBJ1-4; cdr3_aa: CASSRRREDGEKLFF; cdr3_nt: TGCGCCAGCAGCAGGCGTAGGGAAGACGGTGAAAAACTGTTTTTT
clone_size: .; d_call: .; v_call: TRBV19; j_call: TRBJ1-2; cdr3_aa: CASSGGYDYGYTF; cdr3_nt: TGTGCCAGTAGTGGGGGCTACGACTATGGCTACACCTTC
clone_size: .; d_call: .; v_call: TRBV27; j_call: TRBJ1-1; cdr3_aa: CASSLKIMAWTFSQPDTEAFF; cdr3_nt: TGTGCCAGCAGTCTAAAAATCATGGCCTGGACCTTCTCACAGCCCGACACTGAAGCTTTCTTT
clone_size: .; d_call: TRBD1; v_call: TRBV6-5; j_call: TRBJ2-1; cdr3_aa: CASSWTGSNEQFF; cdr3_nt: TGTGCCAGCAGTTGGACAGGGAGCAATGAGCAGTTCTTC
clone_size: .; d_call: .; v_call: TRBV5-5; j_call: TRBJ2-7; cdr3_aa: CASSPVTGPYEQYF; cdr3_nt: TGTGCCAGCAGCCCTGTGACGGGCCCCTACGAGCAGTACTTC
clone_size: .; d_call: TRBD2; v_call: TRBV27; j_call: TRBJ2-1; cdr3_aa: CASSLAGGFSRYNEQFF; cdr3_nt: TGTGCCAGCAGTCTAGCGGGGGGGTTCTCTCGGTACAATGAGCAGTTCTTC
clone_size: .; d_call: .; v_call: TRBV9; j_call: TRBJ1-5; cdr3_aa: CASSVPPEVEGQPQHF; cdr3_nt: TGTGCCAGCAGCGTTCCCCCGGAAGTGGAGGGACAGCCCCAGCATTTT
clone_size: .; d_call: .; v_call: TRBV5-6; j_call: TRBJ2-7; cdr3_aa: CASSGGGFYEQYF; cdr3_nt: TGTGCCAGCAGCGGAGGGGGTTTTTACGAGCAGTACTTC
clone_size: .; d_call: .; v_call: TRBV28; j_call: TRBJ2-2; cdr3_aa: CASSLIGELFF; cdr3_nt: TGTGCCAGCAGTTTGATCGGGGAGCTGTTTTTT
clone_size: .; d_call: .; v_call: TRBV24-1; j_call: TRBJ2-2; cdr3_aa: CATSETGERAGSTGELFF; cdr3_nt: TGTGCCACCAGTGAAACGGGGGAGCGGGCTGGGAGCACCGGGGAGCTGTTTTTT
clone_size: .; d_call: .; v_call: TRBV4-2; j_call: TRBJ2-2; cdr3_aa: CASSLGTPNTGELFF; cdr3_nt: TGTGCCAGCAGCCTCGGGACACCCAACACCGGGGAGCTGTTTTTT
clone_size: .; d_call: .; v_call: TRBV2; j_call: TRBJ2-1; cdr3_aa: CASSDRTTDEQFF; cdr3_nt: TGTGCCAGCAGTGACCGGACTACGGATGAGCAGTTCTTC
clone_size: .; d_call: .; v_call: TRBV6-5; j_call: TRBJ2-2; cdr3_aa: CASTLTENTGELFF; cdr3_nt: TGTGCCAGCACCCTGACAGAGAACACCGGGGAGCTGTTTTTT
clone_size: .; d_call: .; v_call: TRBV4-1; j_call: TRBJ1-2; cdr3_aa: CASSQDMNSANYGYTF; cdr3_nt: TGCGCCAGCAGCCAAGATATGAACAGCGCTAACTATGGCTACACCTTC